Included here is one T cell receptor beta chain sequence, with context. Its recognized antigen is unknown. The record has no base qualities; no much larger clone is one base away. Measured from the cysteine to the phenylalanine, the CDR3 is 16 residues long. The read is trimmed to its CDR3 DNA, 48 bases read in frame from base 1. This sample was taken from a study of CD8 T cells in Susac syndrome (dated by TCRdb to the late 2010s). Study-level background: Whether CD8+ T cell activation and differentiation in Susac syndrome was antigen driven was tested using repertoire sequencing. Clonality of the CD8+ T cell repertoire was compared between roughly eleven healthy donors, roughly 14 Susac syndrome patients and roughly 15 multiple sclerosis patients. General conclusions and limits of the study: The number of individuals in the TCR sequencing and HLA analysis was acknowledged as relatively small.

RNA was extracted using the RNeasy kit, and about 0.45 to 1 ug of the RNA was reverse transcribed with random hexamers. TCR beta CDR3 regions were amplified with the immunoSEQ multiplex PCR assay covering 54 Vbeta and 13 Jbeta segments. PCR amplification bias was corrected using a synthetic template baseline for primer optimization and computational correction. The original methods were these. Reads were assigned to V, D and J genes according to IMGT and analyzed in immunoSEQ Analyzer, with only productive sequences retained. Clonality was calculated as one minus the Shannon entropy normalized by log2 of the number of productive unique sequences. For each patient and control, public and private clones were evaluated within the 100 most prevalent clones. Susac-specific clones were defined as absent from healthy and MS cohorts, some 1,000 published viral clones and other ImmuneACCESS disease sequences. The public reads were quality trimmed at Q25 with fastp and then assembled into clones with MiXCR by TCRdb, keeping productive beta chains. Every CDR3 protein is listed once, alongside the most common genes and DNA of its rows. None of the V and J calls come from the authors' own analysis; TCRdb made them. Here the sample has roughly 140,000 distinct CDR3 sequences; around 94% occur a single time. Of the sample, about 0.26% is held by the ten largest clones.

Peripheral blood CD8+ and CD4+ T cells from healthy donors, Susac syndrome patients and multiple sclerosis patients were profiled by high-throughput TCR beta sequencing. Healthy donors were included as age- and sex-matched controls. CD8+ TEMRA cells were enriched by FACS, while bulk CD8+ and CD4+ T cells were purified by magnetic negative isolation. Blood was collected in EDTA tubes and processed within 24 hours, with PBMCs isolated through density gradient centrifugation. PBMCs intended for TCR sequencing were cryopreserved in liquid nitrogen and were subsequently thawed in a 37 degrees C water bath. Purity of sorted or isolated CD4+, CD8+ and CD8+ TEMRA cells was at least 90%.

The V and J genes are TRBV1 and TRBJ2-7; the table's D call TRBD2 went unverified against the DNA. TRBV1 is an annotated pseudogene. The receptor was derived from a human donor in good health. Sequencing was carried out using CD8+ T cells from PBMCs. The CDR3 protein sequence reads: CTSSQWPLAGTYEQYF. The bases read TGCACCAGCAGCCAATGGCCGCTAGCGGGGACCTACGAGCAGTACTTC.